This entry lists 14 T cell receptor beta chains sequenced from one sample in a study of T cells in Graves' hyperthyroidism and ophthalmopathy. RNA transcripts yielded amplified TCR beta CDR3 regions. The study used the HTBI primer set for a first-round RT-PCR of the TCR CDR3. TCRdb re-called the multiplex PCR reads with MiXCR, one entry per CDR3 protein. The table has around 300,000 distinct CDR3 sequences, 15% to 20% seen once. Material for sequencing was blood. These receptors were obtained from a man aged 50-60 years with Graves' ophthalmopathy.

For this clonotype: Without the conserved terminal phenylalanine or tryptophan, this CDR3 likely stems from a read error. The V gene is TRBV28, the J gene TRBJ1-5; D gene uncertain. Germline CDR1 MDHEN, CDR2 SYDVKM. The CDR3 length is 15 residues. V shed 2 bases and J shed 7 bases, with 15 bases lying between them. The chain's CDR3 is CASSLAEGDGQPQHS. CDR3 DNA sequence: TGTGCCAGCAGTTTAGCAGAGGGTGATGGACAGCCCCAGCATTCT.

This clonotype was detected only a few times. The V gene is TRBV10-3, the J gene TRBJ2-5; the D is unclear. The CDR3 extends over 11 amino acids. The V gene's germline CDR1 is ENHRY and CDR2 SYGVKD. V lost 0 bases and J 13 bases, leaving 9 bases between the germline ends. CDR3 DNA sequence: TGTGCCATCAGTGAGTCTGGGTCGGTGTACTTC. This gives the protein CAISESGSVYF.

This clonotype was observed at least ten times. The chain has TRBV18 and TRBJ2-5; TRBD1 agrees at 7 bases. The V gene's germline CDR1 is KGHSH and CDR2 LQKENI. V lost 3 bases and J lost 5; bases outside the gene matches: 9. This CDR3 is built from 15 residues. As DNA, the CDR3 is TGTGCCAGCTCACCGGGGGACAGAAATCGGGAGACCCAGTACTTC. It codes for CASSPGDRNRETQYF.

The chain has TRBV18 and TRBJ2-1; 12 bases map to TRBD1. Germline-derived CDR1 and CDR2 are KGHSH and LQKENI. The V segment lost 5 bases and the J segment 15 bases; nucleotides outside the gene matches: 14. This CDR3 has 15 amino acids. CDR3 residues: CASSDAGTGGARLFF. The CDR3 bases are TGTGCCAGCTCAGACGCCGGGACAGGGGGCGCAAGGCTGTTCTTC. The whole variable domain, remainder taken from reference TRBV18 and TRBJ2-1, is NAGVMQNPRHLVRRRGQEARLRCSPMKGHSHVYWYRQLPEEGLKFMVYLQKENIIDESGMPKERFSAEFPKEGPSILRIQQVVRGDSAAYFCASSDAGTGGARLFFGPGTRLTVL.

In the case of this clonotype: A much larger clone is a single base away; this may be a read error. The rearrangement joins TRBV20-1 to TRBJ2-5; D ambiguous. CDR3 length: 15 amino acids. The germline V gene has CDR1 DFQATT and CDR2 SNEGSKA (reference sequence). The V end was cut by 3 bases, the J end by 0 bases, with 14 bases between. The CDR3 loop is CSARAPAFYQETQYF. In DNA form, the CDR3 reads TGCAGTGCTAGGGCTCCTGCGTTTTACCAAGAGACCCAGTACTTC.

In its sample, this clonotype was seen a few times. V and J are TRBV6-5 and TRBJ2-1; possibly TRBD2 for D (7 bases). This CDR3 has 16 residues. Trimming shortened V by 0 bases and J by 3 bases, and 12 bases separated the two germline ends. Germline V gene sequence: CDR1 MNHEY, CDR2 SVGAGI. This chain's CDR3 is CASSYSRGGGYNEQFF. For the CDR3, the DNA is TGTGCCAGCAGTTACTCCCGAGGGGGGGGCTACAATGAGCAGTTCTTC.

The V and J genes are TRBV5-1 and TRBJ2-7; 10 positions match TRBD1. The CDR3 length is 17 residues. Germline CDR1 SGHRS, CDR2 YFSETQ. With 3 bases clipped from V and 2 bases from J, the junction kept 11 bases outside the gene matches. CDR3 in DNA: TGCGCCAGCAGCTCGACAGGGGGCGAGGGGCCCCCCTACGAGCAGTACTTC. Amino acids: CASSSTGGEGPPYEQYF.

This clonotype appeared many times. The CDR3 spells CASSPRRGYTNTGELFF. As DNA, the CDR3 is TGTGCCAGCAGCCCCCGTCGGGGATATACGAACACCGGGGAGCTGTTTTTT. The chain combines TRBV11-3 with TRBJ2-2; D might be TRBD2 (5 bases). V lost 5 bases to trimming and J lost 0 bases, with 16 bases between them. Germline V gene data show CDR1 as SGHNT and CDR2 as YENEEA. This CDR3 is built from 17 residues.

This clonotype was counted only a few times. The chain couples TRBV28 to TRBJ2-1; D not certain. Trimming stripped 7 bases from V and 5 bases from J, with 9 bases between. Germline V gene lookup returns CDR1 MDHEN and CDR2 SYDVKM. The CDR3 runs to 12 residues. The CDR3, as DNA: TGTGCCAGCACAGCAGACCACAATGAGCAGTTCTTC. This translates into CASTADHNEQFF.

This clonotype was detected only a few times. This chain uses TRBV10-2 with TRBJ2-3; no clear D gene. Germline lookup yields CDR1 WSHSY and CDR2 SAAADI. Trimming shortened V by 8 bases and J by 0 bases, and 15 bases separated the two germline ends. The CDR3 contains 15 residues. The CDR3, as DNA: TGCGCCAGCTGCGGATGGGGTTCAAGCACAGATACGCAGTATTTT. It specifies CASCGWGSSTDTQYF.

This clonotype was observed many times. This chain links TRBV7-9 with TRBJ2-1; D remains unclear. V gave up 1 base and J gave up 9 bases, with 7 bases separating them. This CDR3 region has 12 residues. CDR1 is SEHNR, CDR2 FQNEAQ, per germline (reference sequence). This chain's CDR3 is CASSLVMGEQFF. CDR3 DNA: TGTGCCAGCAGCTTAGTGATGGGTGAGCAGTTCTTC.

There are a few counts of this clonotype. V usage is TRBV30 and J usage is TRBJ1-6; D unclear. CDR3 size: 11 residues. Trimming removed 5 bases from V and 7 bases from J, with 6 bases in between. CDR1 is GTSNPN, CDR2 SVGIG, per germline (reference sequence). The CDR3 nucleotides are TGTGCCTGGGGAACGAATTCACCCCTCCACTTT. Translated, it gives CAWGTNSPLHF.

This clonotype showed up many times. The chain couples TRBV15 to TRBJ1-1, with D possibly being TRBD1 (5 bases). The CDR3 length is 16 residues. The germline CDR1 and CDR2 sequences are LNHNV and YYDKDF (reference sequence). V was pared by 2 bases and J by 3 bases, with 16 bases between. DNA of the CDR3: TGTGCCACCAGCAGACCTCTCGGGACGGCCTACACTGAAGCTTTCTTT. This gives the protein CATSRPLGTAYTEAFF. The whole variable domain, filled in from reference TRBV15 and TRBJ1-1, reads DAMVIQNPRYQVTQFGKPVTLSCSQTLNHNVMYWYQQKSSQAPKLLFHYYDKDFNNEADTPDNFQSRRPNTSFCFLDIRSPGLGDTAMYLCATSRPLGTAYTEAFFGQGTRLTVV.

The CDR3 nucleotides read TGCGCCAGCAGTTGGGACAGCTTTTCTGAAGCTTTCTTT. As protein: CASSWDSFSEAFF. This sequence joins TRBV10-2 and TRBJ1-1; 7 bases are shared with TRBD1. This CDR3 has 13 amino acids. Losses at the gene ends were 5 bases for V and 6 bases for J; bases not matched to a gene: 6. The germline CDR1 and CDR2 sequences are WSHSY and SAAADI.